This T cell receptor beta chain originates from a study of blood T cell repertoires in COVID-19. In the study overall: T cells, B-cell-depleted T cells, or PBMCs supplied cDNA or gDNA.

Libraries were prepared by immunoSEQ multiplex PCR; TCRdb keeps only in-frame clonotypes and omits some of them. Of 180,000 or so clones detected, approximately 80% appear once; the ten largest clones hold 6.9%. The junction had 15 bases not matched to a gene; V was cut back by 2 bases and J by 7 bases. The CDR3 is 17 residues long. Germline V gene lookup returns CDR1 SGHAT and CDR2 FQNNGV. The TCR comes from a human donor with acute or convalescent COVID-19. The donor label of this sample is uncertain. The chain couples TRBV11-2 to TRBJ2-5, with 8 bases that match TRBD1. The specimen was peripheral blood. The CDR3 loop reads CASSLSSMRQGFGTQYF. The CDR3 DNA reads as TGTGCCAGCAGCTTAAGTAGTATGAGACAGGGGTTTGGGACCCAGTACTTC.